The 28 T cell receptor beta chains reported below all come from one sample, sequenced in a study of blood T cell repertoires in COVID-19. Profiled with immunoSEQ multiplex PCR; TCRdb holds only in-frame clones, not every one. The table shows roughly 390,000 clones, with around 87% occurring only once. Source material: peripheral blood. Source of these receptors: a woman between 25 and 40 years old with COVID-19, enrolled during active disease.

The chain joins TRBV12-3 or TRBV12-4 to TRBJ2-7; D is unclear. The CDR3 covers 13 residues. V lost 7 bases to trimming and J lost 5 bases, with 15 bases between them. CDR3 region: CASTILGFDEQYF. In nucleotides, the CDR3 is TGTGCCAGCACTATCTTGGGCTTCGACGAGCAGTACTTC.

The chain combines TRBV7-8 with TRBJ1-5; no reliable D call. The CDR3 consists of 14 residues. The V end lost 5 bases, the J end lost 7 bases, and 15 bases lay between the germline ends. Germline CDR1 is SGHVS and CDR2 is FQNEAQ. CDR3 sequence (DNA): TGTGCCAGCAGCCGATCCACTACTTCGCAGCCCCAGCATTTT. This sequence encodes CASSRSTTSQPQHF.

This clone was counted between two and nine times. The rearrangement uses TRBV4-1 and TRBJ2-2; D unclear. Germline CDR1 MGHRA, CDR2 YSYEKL. V lost 0 bases, J lost 4 bases, and 12 bases lay in between. The CDR3 has 16 amino acids. CDR3 loop: CASSQDRRSITGELFF. Here the CDR3 DNA reads TGCGCCAGCAGCCAAGATCGCAGGTCTATCACCGGGGAGCTGTTTTTT.

The genes are TRBV14 and TRBJ2-3; TRBD2 might be the D (5 bases). Trimming cost V 4 bases and J 0 bases, with 17 bases left between them. This CDR3 has 17 amino acids. CDR1 and CDR2 (germline): SGHDN, FVKESK. CDR3 DNA sequence: TGTGCCAGCAGCCCCCTCCCACCGGGAACTAGCACAGATACGCAGTATTTT. This gives the protein CASSPLPPGTSTDTQYF. Together with reference TRBV14 and TRBJ2-3, the CDR3 gives the full variable domain: EAGVTQFPSHSVIEKGQTVTLRCDPISGHDNLYWYRRVMGKEIKFLLHFVKESKQDESGMPNNRFLAERTGGTYSTLKVQPAELEDSGVYFCASSPLPPGTSTDTQYFGPGTRLTVL.

J is TRBJ2-7 and V is TRBV4-1; 10 nucleotides align to TRBD2. CDR1 and CDR2 (germline): MGHRA, YSYEKL. J lost 5 bases, V lost 0 bases, and 13 bases had no gene match. This CDR3 has 18 amino acids. The DNA for the CDR3 is TGCGCCAGCAGCCAAGATATGGGTAGCGGGAGGAAGGGGGACGAGCAGTACTTC. Translating it yields CASSQDMGSGRKGDEQYF.

This chain joins TRBV6-4 and TRBJ2-3, with D possibly TRBD2 on 5 matching bases. The CDR3 is made up of 13 amino acids. Trimming took 6 bases from V and 1 from J, leaving 8 bases between them. Germline CDR1 reads MRHNA; CDR2 reads SNTAGT. The CDR3 loop is CASSVEGTDTQYF. The CDR3 bases are TGTGCCAGCAGCGTGGAGGGCACAGATACGCAGTATTTT.

The V call is TRBV5-1, the J call TRBJ1-5; maybe TRBD1 (5 bases). This CDR3 comprises 16 residues. Trimming stripped 0 bases from V and 1 base from J, with 11 bases between. Germline-derived CDR1 and CDR2 are SGHRS and YFSETQ. The CDR3 reads CASSLEGLESNQPQHF. The CDR3 DNA sequence: TGCGCCAGCAGCTTGGAGGGGTTGGAAAGCAATCAGCCCCAGCATTTT.

The gene calls are TRBV4-3 and TRBJ2-7; 8 nucleotides line up with TRBD2. V shed 2 bases and J 3 bases; nucleotides not matched to a gene: 6. The CDR3 is made up of 15 amino acids. CDR1 and CDR2 (germline): LGHNA, YSLEER. The CDR3 coding sequence is TGCGCCAGCAGCCAAATAACTAGCGGCTACTACGAGCAGTACTTC. The encoded protein is CASSQITSGYYEQYF.

This clone turned up a few times. The chain couples TRBV11-2 to TRBJ2-1; 12 positions match TRBD2. CDR3 length: 13 residues. The V gene end was trimmed by 4 bases and the J gene end by 10 bases; junction bases not matched to a gene: 2. CDR1 is SGHAT, CDR2 FQNNGV, per germline. CDR3 nucleotide sequence: TGTGCCAGCAGCTCAACTAGCGGGAGGGAGCAGTTCTTC. Residues: CASSSTSGREQFF.

This chain connects TRBV5-4 to TRBJ1-2; 7 positions agree with TRBD1. This CDR3 region has 15 residues. The germline gives CDR1 SGHNT, CDR2 YYREEE (reference sequence). V lost 2 bases and J lost 5; bases outside the gene matches: 9. The CDR3 DNA sequence: TGTGCCAGCAGCTTTCGGGAGGGACAGCCGTATGGCTACACCTTC. Translating gives CASSFREGQPYGYTF.

J is TRBJ2-1 and V is TRBV5-4, with TRBD2 matching over 13 bases. The V gene's germline CDR1 is SGHNT and CDR2 YYREEE (reference sequence). The V and J ends lost 4 bases and 5 bases, in that order; junction bases with no gene match: 6. The CDR3 is made up of 16 amino acids. CDR3 nucleotide sequence: TGTGCCAGCAGCGGGCGCGGGACTAGCGGGAACAATGAGCAGTTCTTC. The encoded protein is CASSGRGTSGNNEQFF.

This clone was picked up a small number of times. This chain links TRBV6-5 with TRBJ1-2; 8 nucleotides align to TRBD1. The trim removed 4 bases at V and 5 bases at J, leaving 3 bases unmatched. The CDR3 extends over 13 amino acids. The germline V gene has CDR1 MNHEY and CDR2 SVGAGI. The CDR3 region has the DNA TGTGCCAGCAGTTCCCGGACAGGGTATGGCTACACCTTC. This gives the protein CASSSRTGYGYTF.

This rearrangement joins TRBV2 to TRBJ2-2; 7 bases agree with TRBD1. V lost 5 bases to trimming and J lost 1 base; unmatched junction nucleotides: 4. Germline loops: CDR1 SNHLY, CDR2 FYNNEI. This CDR3 is 15 amino acids long. For the CDR3, the DNA is TGTGCCAGCAGTTCCGGGACAGTGAACACCGGGGAGCTGTTTTTT. Translating it yields CASSSGTVNTGELFF.

The chain uses TRBV5-1 and TRBJ1-6, with D possibly being TRBD1 (6 bases). The CDR3 loop spans 16 amino acids. CDR1 is SGHRS, CDR2 YFSETQ, per germline. V was clipped by 4 bases and J by 9 bases, with 20 bases between them. The CDR3 bases are TGCGCCAGCAGCAAGGACCCACAGGGCAACGGTTCACCCCTCCACTTT. Protein: CASSKDPQGNGSPLHF.

This chain links TRBV30 with TRBJ2-1, with TRBD2 matching over 11 bases. Unmatched junction bases numbered 7, after V lost 7 bases and J lost 8 bases. The CDR3 is made up of 13 amino acids. Germline V gene sequence: CDR1 GTSNPN, CDR2 SVGIG (reference sequence). The CDR3 loop reads CASQLAGVDEQFF. The CDR3 DNA reads as TGTGCCTCCCAACTAGCGGGAGTAGATGAGCAGTTCTTC.

The chain employs TRBV28 and TRBJ1-2; D perhaps matches TRBD1 (5 bases). Germline V lookup: CDR1 MDHEN, CDR2 SYDVKM. Trimming removed 7 bases at V and 0 bases at J, with 18 bases between. The CDR3 runs to 16 residues. CDR3 protein: CASIGGGRLSNYGYTF. As DNA, the CDR3 is TGTGCCAGCATTGGGGGGGGTCGCCTTTCTAACTATGGCTACACCTTC.

The rearrangement links TRBV3-1 (or the pseudogene TRBV3-2) to TRBJ2-7, with TRBD1 matching 7 bases. V dropped 3 bases and J dropped 2; count of bases not matched to a gene: 7. The CDR3 is 15 residues long. Germline CDR1 and CDR2: LGHDT and YNNKEL (reference sequence). CDR3 sequence reads: CASSHSGTATYEQYF. CDR3 in DNA: TGTGCCAGCAGCCATTCCGGGACAGCCACCTACGAGCAGTACTTC.

This chain links TRBV13 with TRBJ2-7, with 13 bases that match TRBD2. This CDR3 contains 17 residues. The J segment lost 7 bases and the V segment lost 3 bases, leaving 12 bases of the junction unmatched. Germline lookup yields CDR1 PRHDT and CDR2 FYEKMQ (reference sequence). The CDR3 protein is CASSFPQLAGGPVEQYF. The CDR3 DNA is TGTGCCAGCAGCTTCCCCCAACTAGCGGGAGGGCCAGTAGAGCAGTACTTC.

The V and J genes are TRBV2 and TRBJ2-5, with a tentative D call TRBD2 (6 bases). The V and J ends lost 8 bases and 9 bases respectively, with 13 bases between them. The germline CDR1 and CDR2 sequences are SNHLY and FYNNEI. CDR3 size: 11 residues. CDR3 protein: CASRREAAQYF. The CDR3 DNA follows: TGTGCCAGCCGGCGGGAAGCGGCCCAGTACTTC.

This chain uses TRBV18 with TRBJ2-7; TRBD2 matches 8 bases. This CDR3 region has 15 residues. V lost 2 bases, J lost 0 bases, and 3 bases stayed unmatched. CDR1 is KGHSH, CDR2 LQKENI, per germline. CDR3 nucleotide sequence: TGTGCCAGCTCACCAGGGCTAGCGGGCTCCTACGAGCAGTACTTC. Amino acid sequence: CASSPGLAGSYEQYF.

This chain connects TRBV4-3 to TRBJ2-3, with a tentative D call TRBD2 (5 bases). The germline V gene encodes CDR1 LGHNA and CDR2 YSLEER. Deletions cut 1 base from V and 8 bases from J, with 13 bases between. The CDR3 is made up of 14 amino acids. The CDR3 spells CASSQAAVRGTQYF. The DNA for the CDR3 is TGCGCCAGCAGCCAAGCGGCAGTCCGGGGTACGCAGTATTTT.

This chain links TRBV19 with TRBJ1-1, with D unclear. Germline V gene data show CDR1 as LNHDA and CDR2 as SQIVND (reference sequence). This CDR3 has 14 residues. V was trimmed by 5 bases and J by 0 bases, leaving 10 bases between them. Here the CDR3 reads CASSPLDMNTEAFF. The CDR3, as DNA: TGTGCCAGTAGTCCCCTTGACATGAACACTGAAGCTTTCTTT.

V and J are TRBV19 and TRBJ2-7; TRBD2 agrees at 11 bases. V shed 4 bases, J shed 5 bases, and the junction held 13 bases outside the gene matches. CDR3 size: 17 residues. CDR1 is LNHDA, CDR2 SQIVND, per germline (reference sequence). CDR3 bases: TGTGCCAGTAGTAATAAGCAGGCTAGCGGGAGGCAGAACGAGCAGTACTTC. Translated, it gives CASSNKQASGRQNEQYF.

The CDR3 DNA follows: TGTGCCAGCAGCAAACAGAACACAGATACGCAGTATTTT. It is translated as CASSKQNTDTQYF. The chain couples TRBV11-3 to TRBJ2-3; unclear D gene. This CDR3 is 13 amino acids long. Trimming stripped 5 bases from V and 2 bases from J, with 8 bases between. CDR1 and CDR2 (germline): SGHNT, YENEEA.

The rearrangement uses TRBV24-1 and TRBJ2-2, with D perhaps TRBD1 (6 bases). Per the germline V gene, CDR1 is KGHDR and CDR2 is SFDVKD. CDR3 length: 15 amino acids. V shed 4 bases and J shed 3 bases, with 11 bases lying between them. This CDR3 is CATSDWDTYTGELFF. The CDR3 DNA reads TGTGCCACCAGTGACTGGGACACCTACACCGGGGAGCTGTTTTTT.

This clone came up a few times. J is TRBJ1-3 and V is TRBV3-1 (or the pseudogene TRBV3-2); no clear D. V was trimmed by 5 bases and J by 4 bases, leaving 18 bases between them. This CDR3 region has 16 residues. CDR1 is LGHDT and CDR2 is YNNKEL in the germline V gene (reference sequence). The CDR3, as DNA: TGTGCCAGCAGCTCTTTTCGGGCGGGGTCAGGAAACACCATATATTTT. This sequence encodes CASSSFRAGSGNTIYF.

The rearrangement joins TRBV28 to TRBJ2-7; 8 bases fit TRBD1. The CDR3 is 16 amino acids. The trim removed 5 bases at V and 2 bases at J, leaving 11 bases unmatched. Germline V gene data show CDR1 as MDHEN and CDR2 as SYDVKM. CDR3 sequence reads: CASSHVRTGSTYEQYF. CDR3 DNA: TGTGCCAGCAGTCACGTTAGGACAGGGTCTACCTACGAGCAGTACTTC.

The V and J genes are TRBV15 and TRBJ2-7; D remains ambiguous. From germline, CDR1 is LNHNV and CDR2 YYDKDF (reference sequence). V lost 1 base and J 5 bases, leaving 9 bases between the germline ends. The CDR3 is 13 residues long. CDR3 loop: CATSRGLQNEQYF. CDR3 bases: TGTGCCACCAGCAGAGGGTTACAGAACGAGCAGTACTTC.